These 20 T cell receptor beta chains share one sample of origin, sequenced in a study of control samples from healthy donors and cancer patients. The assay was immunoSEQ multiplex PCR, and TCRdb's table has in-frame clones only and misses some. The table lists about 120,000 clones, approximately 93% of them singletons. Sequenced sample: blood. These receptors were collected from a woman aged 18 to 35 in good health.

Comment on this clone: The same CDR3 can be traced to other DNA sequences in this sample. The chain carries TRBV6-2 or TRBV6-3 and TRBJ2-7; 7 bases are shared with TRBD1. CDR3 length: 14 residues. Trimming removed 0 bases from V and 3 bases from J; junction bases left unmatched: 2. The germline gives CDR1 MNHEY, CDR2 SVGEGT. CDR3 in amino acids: CASSYSGGGYEQYF. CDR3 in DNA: TGTGCCAGCAGTTACTCAGGGGGCGGCTACGAGCAGTACTTC.

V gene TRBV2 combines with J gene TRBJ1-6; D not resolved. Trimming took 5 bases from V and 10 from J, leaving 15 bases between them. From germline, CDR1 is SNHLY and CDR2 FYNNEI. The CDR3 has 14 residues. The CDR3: CASSRIGLRSPLHF. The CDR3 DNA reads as TGTGCCAGCAGTCGCATTGGTCTTAGATCACCCCTCCACTTT. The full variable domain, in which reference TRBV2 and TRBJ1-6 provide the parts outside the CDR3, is EPEVTQTPSHQVTQMGQEVILRCVPISNHLYFYWYRQILGQKVEFLVSFYNNEISEKSEIFDDQFSVERPDGSNFTLKIRSTKLEDSAMYFCASSRIGLRSPLHFGNGTRLTVT.

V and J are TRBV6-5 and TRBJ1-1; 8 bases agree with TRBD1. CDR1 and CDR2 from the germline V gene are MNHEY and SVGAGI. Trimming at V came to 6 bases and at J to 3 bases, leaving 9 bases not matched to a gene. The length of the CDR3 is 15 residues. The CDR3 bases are TGTGCCAGCAGCGCAGGGGGCTTCACCCACACTGAAGCTTTCTTT. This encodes CASSAGGFTHTEAFF.

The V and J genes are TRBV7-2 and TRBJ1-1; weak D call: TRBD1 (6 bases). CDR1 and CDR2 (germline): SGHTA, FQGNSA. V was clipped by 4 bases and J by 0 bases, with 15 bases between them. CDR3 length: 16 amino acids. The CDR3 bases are TGTGCCAGCAGCTCCCCGGTGGACAGCCTGAACACTGAAGCTTTCTTT. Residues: CASSSPVDSLNTEAFF.

This chain's CDR3 is CAAGGSGALSTDTQYF. The CDR3 DNA reads as TGTGCGGCGGGGGGTAGCGGGGCTCTTAGCACAGATACGCAGTATTTT. This chain joins TRBV19 and TRBJ2-3; 8 nucleotides line up with TRBD2. The CDR3 runs 16 residues. CDR1 and CDR2 (germline): LNHDA, SQIVND (reference sequence).

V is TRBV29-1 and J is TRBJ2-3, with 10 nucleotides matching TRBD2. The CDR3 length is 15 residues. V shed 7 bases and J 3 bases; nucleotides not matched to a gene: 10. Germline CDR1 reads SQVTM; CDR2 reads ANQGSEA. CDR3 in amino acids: CSARKAGGRTDTQYF. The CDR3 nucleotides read TGCAGCGCCCGTAAAGCGGGGGGGCGGACAGATACGCAGTATTTT.

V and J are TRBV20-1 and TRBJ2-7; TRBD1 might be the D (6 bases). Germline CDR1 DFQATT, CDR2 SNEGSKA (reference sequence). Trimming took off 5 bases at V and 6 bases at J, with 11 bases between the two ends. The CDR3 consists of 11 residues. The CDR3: CSAVQGPEQYF. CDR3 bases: TGCAGTGCTGTACAGGGCCCCGAGCAGTACTTC.

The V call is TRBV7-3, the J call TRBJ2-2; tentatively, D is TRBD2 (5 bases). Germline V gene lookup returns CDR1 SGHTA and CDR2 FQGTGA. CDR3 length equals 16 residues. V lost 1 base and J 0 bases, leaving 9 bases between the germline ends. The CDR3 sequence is CASSLRGFPNTGELFF. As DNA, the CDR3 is TGTGCCAGCAGCTTAAGAGGGTTCCCGAACACCGGGGAGCTGTTTTTT.

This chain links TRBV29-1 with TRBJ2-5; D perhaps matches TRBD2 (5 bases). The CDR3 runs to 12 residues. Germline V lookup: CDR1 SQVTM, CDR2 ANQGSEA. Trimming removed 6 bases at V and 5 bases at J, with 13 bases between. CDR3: CSVEEVPETQYF. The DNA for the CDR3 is TGCAGCGTGGAGGAGGTTCCGGAGACCCAGTACTTC.

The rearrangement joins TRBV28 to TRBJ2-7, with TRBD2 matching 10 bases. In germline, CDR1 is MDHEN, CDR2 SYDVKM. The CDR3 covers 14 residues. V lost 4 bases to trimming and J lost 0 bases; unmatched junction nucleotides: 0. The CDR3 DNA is TGTGCCAGCAGTTCTAGCGGGAGCTCCTACGAGCAGTACTTC. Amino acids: CASSSSGSSYEQYF.

CDR3 nucleotide sequence: TGTGCCAGCAGCTTTAGCGGGGGAGCCACCCAGTACTTC. Its translation: CASSFSGGATQYF. This chain uses TRBV5-8 with TRBJ2-5, with 9 positions matching TRBD2. Germline CDR1 SGHTS, CDR2 YDEGEE. V gave up 2 bases and J gave up 8 bases; unmatched junction bases: 4. CDR3 length: 13 residues. The full variable domain, with the rest looked up from reference TRBV5-8 and TRBJ2-5, is EAGVTQSPTHLIKTRGQQATLRCSPISGHTSVYWYQQALGLGLQFLLWYDEGEERNRGNFPPRFSGRQFPNYSSELNVNALELEDSALYLCASSFSGGATQYFGPGTRLLVL.

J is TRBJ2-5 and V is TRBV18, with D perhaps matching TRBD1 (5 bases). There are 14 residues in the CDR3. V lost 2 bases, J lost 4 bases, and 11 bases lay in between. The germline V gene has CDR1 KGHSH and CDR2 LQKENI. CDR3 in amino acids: CASSPGQSPETQYF. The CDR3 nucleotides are TGTGCCAGCTCACCAGGACAATCCCCAGAGACCCAGTACTTC.

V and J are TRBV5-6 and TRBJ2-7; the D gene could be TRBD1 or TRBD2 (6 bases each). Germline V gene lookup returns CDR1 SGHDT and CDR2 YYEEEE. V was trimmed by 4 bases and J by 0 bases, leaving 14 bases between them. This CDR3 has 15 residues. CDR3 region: CASSGGTLSSYEQYF. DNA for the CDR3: TGTGCCAGCAGCGGAGGGACACTGAGCTCCTACGAGCAGTACTTC.

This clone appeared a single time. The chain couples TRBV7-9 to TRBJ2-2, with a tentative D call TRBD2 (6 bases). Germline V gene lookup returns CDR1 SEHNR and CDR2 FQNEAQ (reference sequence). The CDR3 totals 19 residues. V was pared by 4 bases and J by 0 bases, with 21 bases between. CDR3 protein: CASSSLPIGRGANTGELFF. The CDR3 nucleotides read TGTGCCAGCAGCTCGCTACCAATCGGGAGAGGGGCGAACACCGGGGAGCTGTTTTTT.

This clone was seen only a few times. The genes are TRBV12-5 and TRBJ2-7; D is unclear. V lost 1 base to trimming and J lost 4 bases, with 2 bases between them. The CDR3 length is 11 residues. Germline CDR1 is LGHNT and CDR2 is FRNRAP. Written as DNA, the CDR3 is TGTGCTAGTGGTTTGGGGTACGAGCAGTACTTC. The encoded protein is CASGLGYEQYF. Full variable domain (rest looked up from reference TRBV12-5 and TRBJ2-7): DARVTQTPRHKVTEMGQEVTMRCQPILGHNTVFWYRQTMMQGLELLAYFRNRAPLDDSGMPKDRFSAEMPDATLATLKIQPSEPRDSAVYFCASGLGYEQYFGPGTRLTVT.

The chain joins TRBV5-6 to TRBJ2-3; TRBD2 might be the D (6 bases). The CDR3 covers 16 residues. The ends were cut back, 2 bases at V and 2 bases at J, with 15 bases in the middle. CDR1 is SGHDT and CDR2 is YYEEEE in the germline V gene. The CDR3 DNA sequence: TGTGCCAGCAGCTTTAAAGGAGGGCAGGTCACAGATACGCAGTATTTT. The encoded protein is CASSFKGGQVTDTQYF.

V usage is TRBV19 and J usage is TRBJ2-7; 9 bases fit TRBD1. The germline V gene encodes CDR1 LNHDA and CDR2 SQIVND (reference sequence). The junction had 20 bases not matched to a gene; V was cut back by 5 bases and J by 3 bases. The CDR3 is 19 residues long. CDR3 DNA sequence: TGTGCCAGTAGTCCCCGGCGGACAGGGGTAACGTCCCGGCGCTACGAGCAGTACTTC. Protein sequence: CASSPRRTGVTSRRYEQYF.

The CDR3 region has the DNA TGCGCCAGCAGCTCCGGGACTAGCGGGACCTACGAGCAGTACTTC. This codes for CASSSGTSGTYEQYF. This chain uses TRBV5-1 with TRBJ2-7, with 13 bases lining up with TRBD2. Unmatched junction bases numbered 2, after V lost 3 bases and J lost 2 bases. CDR3 length: 15 residues. CDR1 and CDR2 (germline): SGHRS, YFSETQ.

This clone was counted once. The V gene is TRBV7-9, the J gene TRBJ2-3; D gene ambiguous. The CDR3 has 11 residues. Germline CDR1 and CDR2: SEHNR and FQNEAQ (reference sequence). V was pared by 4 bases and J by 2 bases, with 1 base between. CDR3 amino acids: CASSYTDTQYF. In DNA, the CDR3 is TGTGCCAGCAGCTACACAGATACGCAGTATTTT.

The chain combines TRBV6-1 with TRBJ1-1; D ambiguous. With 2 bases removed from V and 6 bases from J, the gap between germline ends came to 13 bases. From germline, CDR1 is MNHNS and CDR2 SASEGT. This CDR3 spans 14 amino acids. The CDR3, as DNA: TGTGCCAGCAGTGAATGGGAGCGTAGTGCTGAAGCTTTCTTT. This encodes CASSEWERSAEAFF.